This record concerns one TCR beta chain sequence. Its antigen is not known. An end of the junction differs from the germline gene, which may be a read error. This CDR3 contains 15 residues. CDR1 and CDR2 (germline): KGHSH, LQKENI. These data belong to a study of T cell responses to AZD1222 COVID-19 vaccine. Overall study findings and caveats: The study found Spike-specific TCR breadth and depth rose after two AZD1222 doses. Repertoires were collected only later (after the peak T cell response had occurred).

Clones were sequenced by immunoSEQ multiplex PCR, and TCRdb holds only the in-frame ones, with some missing. This table holds fewer than 120,000 clones, 85% to 95% found once. The source of this sequence is an adult who received the AZD1222 COVID-19 vaccine. This chain connects TRBV18 to TRBJ2-1; 10 bases map to TRBD2. Source: peripheral blood, taken 28 days after the second AZD1222 dose. The CDR3 coding sequence is TGTGCCAGCACACCAGGACTAGCGGCTTACAATGAGCAGTTCTTC. Translation gives CASTPGLAAYNEQFF.